This TCR beta chain was recovered during a study of molecular identifiers for immune sequencing clone quantification. One entry per CDR3 protein, called by TCRdb with MiXCR from the PCR reads. The data contain about half a million distinct CDR3 sequences, about 25% of them seen just once; the ten biggest clones take up approximately 0.8%. Naive CD8 T cells, phenotype CD8+CD4-CCR7+CD45RA+, were sorted. The germline V gene has CDR1 MNHEY and CDR2 SVGAGI. CDR3 length: 17 residues. The ends were cut back, 5 bases at V and 2 bases at J, with 19 bases in the middle. Many counts were recorded for this clonotype.

The receptor comes from a human donor in good health. Some libraries in this study had Jurkat cell RNA spiked in. The sample was naive CD8+ T cells from blood, with Jurkat cell RNA spiked in. Regarding subset: FACS-sorted CD8+CD4-CCR7+CD45RA+ naive T cells. This chain links TRBV6-5 with TRBJ2-4; weak D call: TRBD2 (6 bases). For the CDR3, the DNA is TGTGCCAGCAGTCGGGCGGGACCCACTTCCCCCAAAAACATTCAGTACTTC. Residues: CASSRAGPTSPKNIQYF.